This section outlines one T cell receptor beta chain sequence together with its context. Positively selected for CCR7, the CD45RO-negative cells used as naive CD8 cells excluded terminally differentiated effector memory CD45RA+ cells. The CDR3 extends over 16 amino acids. Germline V gives CDR1 SQVTM, CDR2 ANQGSEA. V lost 5 bases, J lost 5 bases, and 17 bases stayed unmatched. Here immunoSEQ multiplex PCR was the method, and the copy in TCRdb shows in-frame clones only, minus some. This table holds roughly 810,000 clones, roughly 96% found once. These data come from a study of shared clonotypes between healthy human individuals.

The receptor was derived from a man in his thirties or forties in good health. The V gene is TRBV29-1, the J gene TRBJ1-2, with TRBD1 matching over 7 bases. What was sequenced was naive CD8+ T cells sorted from blood. The CDR3, as DNA: TGCAGCGTTTTTAACGGACAGGTCGGAAGATGGTATGGCTACACCTTC. Translation gives CSVFNGQVGRWYGYTF.